A single sample gave rise to the 18 T cell receptor beta chains below, sequenced in a study of Graves' ophthalmopathy and Graves' hyperthyroidism (dated by TCRdb to about 2018). Sequenced on an Illumina HiSeq 2000. For repertoire sequencing, TCR beta CDR3 regions were amplified from RNA transcripts. A first-round RT-PCR used HTBI primers with the Qiagen OneStep RT-PCR kit, followed by a second-round multiplex PCR, size selection and purification. Clones were called with MiXCR by TCRdb after fastp trimmed the public reads at Q25, and only in-frame beta chains were retained. Rows merge per CDR3 protein into single entries with the most common DNA and genes. A total of just over 600,000 distinct CDR3 sequences appear in this sample, 20% to 25% of them only once. More than 5.5% of the sample comes from the top ten. The sample taken for sequencing was peripheral blood. The receptors derive from a woman aged 18-29 years with stable Graves' hyperthyroidism. Some clones in this sample may be carry-over from other donors' samples. Donor details come from another sample of the same person, matched by shared clones.

The chain links TRBV19 to TRBJ2-7; TRBD1 matches 8 bases. Losses at the gene ends were 6 bases for V and 7 bases for J; bases not matched to a gene: 11. The CDR3 has 14 amino acids. Germline V gives CDR1 LNHDA, CDR2 SQIVND (reference sequence). CDR3 bases: TGTGCCAGTAGCACGGGACAGGATTTCGAAGAGCAGTACTTC. Encoded protein: CASSTGQDFEEQYF.

The genes are TRBV7-2 and TRBJ2-7, with 7 bases identical to TRBD2. V dropped 6 bases and J dropped 6; count of bases not matched to a gene: 8. CDR3 length: 13 amino acids. The V gene's germline CDR1 is SGHTA and CDR2 FQGNSA. CDR3 in DNA: TGTGCCAGCAGTCTAGCGGTGTCGCGCGAGCAGTACTTC. Translation gives CASSLAVSREQYF.

This clonotype showed up many times. The J gene is TRBJ2-6, the V gene TRBV24-1; no clear D. The V gene's germline CDR1 is KGHDR and CDR2 SFDVKD. This CDR3 contains 16 residues. Trimming pared 3 bases from V and 0 bases from J, leaving 8 bases between. In nucleotides, the CDR3 is TGTGCCACCAGTGATCCTCAAATCTCTGGGGCCAACGTCCTGACTTTC. Translated: CATSDPQISGANVLTF.

This clonotype came up many times. The gene calls are TRBV20-1 and TRBJ2-7; D is perhaps TRBD2 (7 bases). Between the trimmed V and J ends, which lost 6 bases and 4 bases, there was a span of 13 bases. The CDR3 has 12 amino acids. From germline, CDR1 is DFQATT and CDR2 SNEGSKA (reference sequence). The CDR3 loop is CSATQGGYEQYF. Here the CDR3 DNA reads TGCAGTGCCACACAGGGAGGGTACGAGCAGTACTTC.

This sequence joins TRBV14 and TRBJ1-5; unclear D gene. Trimming removed 3 bases from V and 0 bases from J, with 18 bases in between. Germline V gives CDR1 SGHDN, CDR2 FVKESK. CDR3 size: 18 residues. CDR3 sequence reads: CASSHSIEDGYSNQPQHF. The CDR3, as DNA: TGTGCCAGCAGCCACAGTATAGAGGACGGATATAGCAATCAGCCCCAGCATTTT.

The CDR3 nucleotides are TGTGCCAGCAGCTCCCTCAGGGGGCCTTACGAGCAGTACTTC. It specifies CASSSLRGPYEQYF. This chain uses TRBV27 with TRBJ2-7, with 8 bases identical to TRBD1. The CDR3 has 14 residues. Germline V gene lookup returns CDR1 MNHEY and CDR2 SMNVEV (reference sequence). Losses at the gene ends were 6 bases for V and 4 bases for J; bases not matched to a gene: 8.

A few counts support this clonotype. The chain uses TRBV5-1 and TRBJ2-7, with a tentative D call TRBD2 (6 bases). This CDR3 comprises 14 residues. CDR1 is SGHRS, CDR2 YFSETQ, per germline. Trimming removed 4 bases from V and 4 bases from J, with 15 bases in between. The CDR3 loop is CASSLGSAGYEQYF. CDR3 bases: TGCGCCAGCAGCCTGGGATCGGCGGGGTACGAGCAGTACTTC.

This clonotype was seen ten or more times. The CDR3 reads CASSGLAGETQYF. The CDR3 nucleotides read TGTGCCAGCAGTGGACTAGCGGGGGAGACCCAGTACTTC. The chain uses TRBV6-1 and TRBJ2-5; 11 bases line up with TRBD2. Germline V gene lookup returns CDR1 MNHNS and CDR2 SASEGT. The junction had 0 bases not matched to a gene; V was cut back by 4 bases and J by 5 bases. This CDR3 region has 13 residues.

This clonotype appeared a single time. A much larger clonotype is one base distant, so this may be a read error. This chain links TRBV12-3 or TRBV12-4 with TRBJ1-5, with D possibly being TRBD1 (6 bases). The CDR3 contains 16 residues. The CDR3 DNA reads TGTGCCAGCACCAACCTCGGGACATTCAGCAATCGGCCCCAGCATTTT. Amino acids: CASTNLGTFSNRPQHF.

V is TRBV12-3 or TRBV12-4 and J is TRBJ1-2; 7 bases line up with TRBD1. Trimming took 3 bases from V and 8 from J; bases not matched to a gene: 6. The CDR3 loop spans 13 amino acids. The CDR3 DNA is TGTGCCAGCAGTTTCTCACAGGGGAGGGGCTACACCTTC. It translates to CASSFSQGRGYTF.

The chain is built from TRBV11-2 and TRBJ2-7; 7 nucleotides align to TRBD1. The CDR3 runs to 13 residues. CDR1 and CDR2 from the germline V gene are SGHAT and FQNNGV. V was clipped by 5 bases and J by 6 bases; unmatched bases: 7. The CDR3 sequence is CASSLGQAFEQYF. The CDR3 region has the DNA TGTGCCAGCAGCCTCGGACAGGCTTTCGAGCAGTACTTC. Full variable domain (outside the CDR3, taken from reference TRBV11-2 and TRBJ2-7): EAGVAQSPRYKIIEKRQSVAFWCNPISGHATLYWYQQILGQGPKLLIQFQNNGVVDDSQLPKDRFSAERLKGVDSTLKIQPAKLEDSAVYLCASSLGQAFEQYFGPGTRLTVT.

This clonotype has ten or more counts. This chain's CDR3 is CASSLKGVAGELFF. CDR3 sequence (DNA): TGTGCCAGCAGTTTGAAGGGTGTCGCCGGGGAGCTGTTTTTT. This chain joins TRBV6-5 and TRBJ2-2, with D unclear. Germline lookup yields CDR1 MNHEY and CDR2 SVGAGI. This CDR3 has 14 residues. V lost 4 bases, J lost 6 bases, and 12 bases lay in between.

This clonotype was picked up many times. The chain joins TRBV25-1 to TRBJ1-1; no firm D call. V shed 1 base and J shed 1 base, with 4 bases lying between them. Germline V gene lookup returns CDR1 MGHDK and CDR2 SYGVNS. The CDR3 contains 13 residues. The CDR3 sequence is CASSELGNTEAFF. CDR3 sequence (DNA): TGTGCCAGCAGTGAATTGGGGAACACTGAAGCTTTCTTT.

The chain links TRBV29-1 to TRBJ1-1; D is unresolved. V was trimmed by 4 bases and J by 6 bases, leaving 9 bases between them. Germline V gives CDR1 SQVTM, CDR2 ANQGSEA. The CDR3 runs to 11 residues. CDR3 region: CSVGWTPEAFF. In nucleotides, the CDR3 is TGCAGCGTTGGGTGGACTCCTGAAGCTTTCTTT. The variable domain in full, with the rest retrieved from reference TRBV29-1 and TRBJ1-1, is SAVISQKPSRDICQRGTSLTIQCQVDSQVTMMFWYRQQPGQSLTLIATANQGSEATYESGFVIDKFPISRPNLTFSTLTVSNMSPEDSSIYLCSVGWTPEAFFGQGTRLTVV.

The table lists this clonotype with many counts. V usage is TRBV3-1 and J usage is TRBJ1-5; 8 bases agree with TRBD1. The V gene's germline CDR1 is LGHDT and CDR2 YNNKEL (reference sequence). Trimming removed 6 bases from V and 4 bases from J; junction bases left unmatched: 5. There are 14 residues in the CDR3. The DNA of the CDR3 is TGTGCCAGCAGTAGGACAGGGACGAATCAGCCCCAGCATTTT. It translates to CASSRTGTNQPQHF.

This clonotype was observed at least ten times. The V call is TRBV20-1, the J call TRBJ2-7; 7 bases match TRBD1. CDR1 and CDR2 from the germline V gene are DFQATT and SNEGSKA (reference sequence). The junction had 10 bases not matched to a gene; V was cut back by 6 bases and J by 2 bases. This CDR3 spans 14 amino acids. The CDR3 bases are TGCAGTGCAACCCGGGACAGTGTTACCTACGAGCAGTACTTC. Translated: CSATRDSVTYEQYF.

The sample holds many counts of this clonotype. The V gene is TRBV28, the J gene TRBJ2-7; the D gene is possibly TRBD1 (5 bases). The germline V gene encodes CDR1 MDHEN and CDR2 SYDVKM. V lost 7 bases to trimming and J lost 1 base, with 11 bases between them. The CDR3 consists of 13 residues. The CDR3 nucleotides are TGTGCCAGCAATGGGGCGAGGTCCTACGAGCAGTACTTC. Amino acids: CASNGARSYEQYF.

This clonotype was seen many times. The J gene is TRBJ2-7, the V gene TRBV6-5; weak D call: TRBD1 (5 bases). V was pared by 2 bases and J by 2 bases, with 10 bases between. CDR3 length: 14 amino acids. Germline CDR1 MNHEY, CDR2 SVGAGI. CDR3 region: CASSYEDTPYEQYF. CDR3 nucleotides: TGTGCCAGCAGTTACGAGGACACTCCCTACGAGCAGTACTTC.